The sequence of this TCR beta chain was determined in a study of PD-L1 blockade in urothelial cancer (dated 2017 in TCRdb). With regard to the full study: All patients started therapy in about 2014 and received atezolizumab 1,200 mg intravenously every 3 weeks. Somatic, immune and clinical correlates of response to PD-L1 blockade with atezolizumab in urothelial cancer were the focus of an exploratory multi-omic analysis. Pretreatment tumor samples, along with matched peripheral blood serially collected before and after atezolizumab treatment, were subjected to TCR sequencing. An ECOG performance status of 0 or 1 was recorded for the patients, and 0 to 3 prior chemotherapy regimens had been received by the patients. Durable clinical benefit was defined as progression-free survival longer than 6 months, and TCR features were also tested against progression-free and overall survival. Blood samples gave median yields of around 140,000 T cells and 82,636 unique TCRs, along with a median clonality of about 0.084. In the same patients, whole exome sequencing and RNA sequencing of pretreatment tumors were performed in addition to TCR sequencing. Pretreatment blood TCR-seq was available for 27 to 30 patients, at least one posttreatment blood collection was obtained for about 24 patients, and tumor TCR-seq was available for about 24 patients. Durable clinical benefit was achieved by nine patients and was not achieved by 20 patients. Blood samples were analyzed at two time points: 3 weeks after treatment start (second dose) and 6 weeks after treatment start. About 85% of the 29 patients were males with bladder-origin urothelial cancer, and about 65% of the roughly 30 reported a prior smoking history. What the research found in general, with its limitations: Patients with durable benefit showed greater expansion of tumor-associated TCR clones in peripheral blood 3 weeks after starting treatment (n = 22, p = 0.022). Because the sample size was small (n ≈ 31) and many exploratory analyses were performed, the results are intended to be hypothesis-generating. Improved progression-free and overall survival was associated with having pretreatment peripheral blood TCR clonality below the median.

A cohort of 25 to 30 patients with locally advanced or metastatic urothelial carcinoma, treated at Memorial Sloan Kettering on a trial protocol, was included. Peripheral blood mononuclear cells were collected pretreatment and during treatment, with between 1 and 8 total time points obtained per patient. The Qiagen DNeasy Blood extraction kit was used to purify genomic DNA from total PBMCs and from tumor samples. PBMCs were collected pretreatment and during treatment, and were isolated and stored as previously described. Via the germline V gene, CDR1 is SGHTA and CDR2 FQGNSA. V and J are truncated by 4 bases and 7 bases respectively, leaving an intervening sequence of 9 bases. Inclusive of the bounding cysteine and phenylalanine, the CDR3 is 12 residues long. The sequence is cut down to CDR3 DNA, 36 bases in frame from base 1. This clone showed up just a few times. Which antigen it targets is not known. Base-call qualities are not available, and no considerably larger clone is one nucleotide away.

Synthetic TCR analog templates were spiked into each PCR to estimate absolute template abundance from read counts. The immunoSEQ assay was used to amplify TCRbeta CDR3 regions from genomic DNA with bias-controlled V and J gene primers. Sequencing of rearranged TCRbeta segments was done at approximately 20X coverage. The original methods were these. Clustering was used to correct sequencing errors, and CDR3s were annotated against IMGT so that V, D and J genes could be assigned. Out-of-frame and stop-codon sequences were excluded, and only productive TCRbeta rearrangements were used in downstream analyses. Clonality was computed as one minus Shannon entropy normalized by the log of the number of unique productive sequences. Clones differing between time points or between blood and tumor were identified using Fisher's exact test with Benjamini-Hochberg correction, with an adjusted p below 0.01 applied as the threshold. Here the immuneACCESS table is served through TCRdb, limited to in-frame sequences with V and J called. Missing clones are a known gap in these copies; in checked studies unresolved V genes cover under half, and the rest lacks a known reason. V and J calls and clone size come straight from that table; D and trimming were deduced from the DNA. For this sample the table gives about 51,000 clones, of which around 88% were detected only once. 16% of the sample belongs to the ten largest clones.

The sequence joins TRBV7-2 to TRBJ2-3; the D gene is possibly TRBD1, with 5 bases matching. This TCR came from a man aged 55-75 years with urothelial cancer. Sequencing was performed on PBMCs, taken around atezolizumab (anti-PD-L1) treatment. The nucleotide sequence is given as TGTGCCAGCAGCTCATGGGGCTATACGCAGTATTTT. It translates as CASSSWGYTQYF.